This T cell receptor (beta chain) was observed in a study of blood T cells in healthy people across ages. Healthy Caucasian individuals from Russia aged about 6 to 90 served as donors. Each of the donors had roughly 9.4 milliliters of peripheral blood drawn into EDTA-treated Vacutainer tubes. From germline, CDR1 is MNHEY and CDR2 SVGEGT. Losses at the gene ends were 7 bases for V and 5 bases for J; bases not matched to a gene: 10. There are 14 residues in the CDR3. Sample-barcoded 5' priming and a J-beta primer mix drove a second PCR of roughly 7 to 11 cycles. TCRdb ran MiXCR on the 5' RACE reads and lists one entry per CDR3 protein. The table records fewer than 2,000,000 distinct CDR3 sequences, about 39% of them present only once. This clonotype was recorded a few times.

What was sequenced was blood. This sequence was found in a human donor in good health. The V call is TRBV6-2 or TRBV6-3, the J call TRBJ1-1; 7 nucleotides align to TRBD1. As DNA, the CDR3 is TGTGCCAGCAAACCTCCGGGACAGAGAACTGAAGCTTTCTTT. This translates into CASKPPGQRTEAFF.